This TCR beta chain originates from a study of CD8 T cells in Susac syndrome. Recently defined diagnostic criteria classed the Susac syndrome patients as definite or probable. Bulk CD8+ and CD4+ cells came from magnetic negative isolation; CD8+ TEMRA by FACS. It was with random hexamers that roughly 0.45 to 1 ug RNA was reverse transcribed. In TCRdb, the immunoSEQ multiplex PCR reads were re-called with MiXCR into one record per CDR3 protein. The table shows about 94,000 distinct CDR3 sequences, with about 93% occurring only once. The CDR3 loop spans 15 amino acids. The V end lost 5 bases, the J end lost 5 bases, and 16 bases lay between the germline ends. From germline, CDR1 is SGHTA and CDR2 FQGNSA.

The clonotype originates from a human donor with Susac syndrome. The gene calls are TRBV7-2 and TRBJ1-5; D remains unclear. Specimen: CD4+ T cells from PBMCs. For the CDR3, the DNA is TGTGCCAGCAGCCCGATGGCGAGGACGGATCAGCCCCAGCATTTT. It specifies CASSPMARTDQPQHF.